This TCR beta chain was sequenced for a study of T cells after yellow fever vaccination. Study-level information: In the case of low-cell-number fractions, SMART-Seq v4 Ultra Low Input was used for preparation. Study-wide results and limits: Abundant contaminating clonotypes from the bulk population could appear in FACS-sorted repertoires. Reappearing after the booster were most of the clones from primary vaccination (about 95% CD4, 88% CD8).

5'RACE template switching generated TCR cDNA, adding a universal primer site and UMIs. TCRdb independently ran MiXCR on the 5' RACE reads; one entry per CDR3 protein. Among 150,000 to 200,000 distinct CDR3 sequences listed, around 7.2% were seen once. The germline gives CDR1 SGHNT, CDR2 YENEEA. CDR3 length equals 15 residues. The ends lost 1 base at V and 4 bases at J; junction bases unmatched: 6. This clonotype came up many times. Its antigen is not identified. This specimen consisted of CD4+ T cells sorted from PBMCs, obtained 5 days after the first yellow fever vaccination. The chain recombines TRBV11-3 with TRBJ1-1, with 7 bases that match TRBD1. The receptor's source is a man between 18 and 29 years old who received the YFV17D yellow fever vaccine. The CDR3 DNA is TGTGCCAGCAGCTTAGGTACAGGGGAGGGCACTGAAGCTTTCTTT. This gives the protein CASSLGTGEGTEAFF.